This T cell receptor beta chain was obtained from a study of cytomegalovirus exposure and HLA in healthy donors. Study in general: Unique TCRs from HLA-typed donors, 80 million to 90 million of them, were held in an early data release.

Unrecorded immune exposure was likely among donors, who were nominally healthy when sampled. 60 Vbeta and 13 Jbeta primers were used in PCR. The method was immunoSEQ multiplex PCR; TCRdb's version includes in-frame clones alone and lacks a portion of them. The sample holds around 65,000 clones, 65% to 90% seen once. This clone has a single count. Its antigen is unidentified. Study observations and caveats: Common viral pathogens (according to a later analysis) appeared linked to several of the most significant clusters.

This TCR came from a female donor in good health and CMV-seronegative. The source material was PBMCs.

The CDR3: CASSLLGGASTDTQYF. CDR3 nucleotides: TGTGCCAGCAGCTTATTGGGCGGGGCTAGCACAGATACGCAGTATTTT. The chain uses TRBV7-3 and TRBJ2-3; D may be TRBD2 (6 bases). V was trimmed by 2 bases and J by 0 bases, leaving 12 bases between them. From germline, CDR1 is SGHTA and CDR2 FQGTGA. The CDR3 contains 16 residues. Combining the CDR3 with reference TRBV7-3 and TRBJ2-3 gives the whole variable domain GAGVSQTPSNKVTEKGKYVELRCDPISGHTALYWYRQSLGQGPEFLIYFQGTGAADDSGLPNDRFFAVRPEGSVSTLKIQRTERGDSAVYLCASSLLGGASTDTQYFGPGTRLTVL.